Following are 23 T cell receptor beta chains from one sample sequenced in a study of blood T cell repertoires in COVID-19. This table comes from immunoSEQ multiplex PCR, and its TCRdb copy is limited to in-frame clones, with some not included. The sample lists about 430,000 clones, roughly nine tenths occurring once. The sequenced material came from PBMCs or T cells enriched from blood (not recorded which). These receptors came from a man aged 25-45 years who had recovered from COVID-19.

This chain links TRBV6-1 with TRBJ2-7; D possibly corresponds to TRBD2 (5 bases). Deletions cut 7 bases from V and 7 bases from J, with 14 bases between. The germline CDR1 and CDR2 sequences are MNHNS and SASEGT. The CDR3 has 12 residues. The CDR3 is CASNTRSGEQYF. Written as DNA, the CDR3 is TGTGCCAGCAATACCCGATCGGGAGAGCAGTACTTC.

Notes on this clone: This CDR3 is also generated by other DNA sequences in the sample. V and J are TRBV18 and TRBJ1-1; 8 nucleotides align to TRBD1. Germline values: CDR1 KGHSH, CDR2 LQKENI. Trimming took 3 bases from V and 3 from J; bases not matched to a gene: 6. CDR3 length equals 15 residues. CDR3 amino acids: CASSPRQGRDTEAFF. The CDR3 DNA follows: TGTGCCAGCTCACCGCGACAGGGGAGGGACACTGAAGCTTTCTTT.

This chain links TRBV6-5 with TRBJ2-7, with 7 nucleotides matching TRBD1. In germline, CDR1 is MNHEY, CDR2 SVGAGI. Germline trimming cut 6 bases from V and 3 bases from J; bases unmatched to any gene: 2. The CDR3 has 12 residues. CDR3 bases: TGTGCCAGCAGGGCAGGGGGCTACGAGCAGTACTTC. Protein product: CASRAGGYEQYF.

In this sample, this clone turned up once. The V gene is TRBV24-1, the J gene TRBJ2-3, with 7 bases identical to TRBD2. Germline assignment: CDR1 KGHDR and CDR2 SFDVKD. Trimming cost V 4 bases and J 6 bases; bases outside gene matches: 6. The CDR3 is 14 residues long. The CDR3 region is CATSDPLGGDTQYF. The CDR3 nucleotides are TGTGCCACCAGTGACCCCTTGGGGGGGGATACGCAGTATTTT.

This rearrangement joins TRBV19 to TRBJ1-5; TRBD1 matches 9 bases. CDR1 LNHDA and CDR2 SQIVND come from the germline V gene (reference sequence). This CDR3 contains 15 residues. V lost 5 bases, J lost 7 bases, and 9 bases stayed unmatched. This CDR3 is CASSLQGQGGQPQHF. In DNA, the CDR3 is TGTGCCAGTAGTCTTCAGGGACAGGGAGGGCAGCCCCAGCATTTT.

The chain employs TRBV12-3 or TRBV12-4 and TRBJ1-1, with D unresolved. With 5 bases removed from V and 5 bases from J, the gap between germline ends came to 6 bases. This CDR3 has 11 residues. The CDR3 region is CASSRVTEAFF. In nucleotides, the CDR3 is TGTGCCAGCAGTCGAGTAACTGAAGCTTTCTTT.

The rearrangement uses TRBV5-8 and TRBJ1-5; 8 bases line up with TRBD1. V was pared by 0 bases and J by 2 bases, with 10 bases of the junction left unmatched. CDR3 length equals 18 residues. Germline values: CDR1 SGHTS, CDR2 YDEGEE. The CDR3 sequence: CASSLEQGVPIGNQPQHF. As DNA, the CDR3 is TGTGCCAGCAGCTTGGAACAGGGGGTCCCGATTGGCAATCAGCCCCAGCATTTT.

The chain recombines TRBV18 with TRBJ2-1; 8 nucleotides align to TRBD2. The junction had 5 bases not matched to a gene; V was cut back by 1 base and J by 6 bases. The germline CDR1 and CDR2 sequences are KGHSH and LQKENI. The length of the CDR3 is 15 residues. The CDR3 protein is CASSPQGLGFNEQFF. The CDR3 DNA reads as TGTGCCAGCTCACCACAGGGACTAGGGTTCAATGAGCAGTTCTTC.

The chain recombines TRBV6-5 with TRBJ1-4; TRBD1 might be the D (6 bases). The CDR3 has 13 residues. Germline CDR1 reads MNHEY; CDR2 reads SVGAGI. Trimming pared 2 bases from V and 8 bases from J, leaving 9 bases between. The CDR3: CASSYMDREKLFF. The CDR3, as DNA: TGTGCCAGCAGTTACATGGACAGAGAAAAACTGTTTTTT.

The V call is TRBV19, the J call TRBJ2-5, with D uncertain. Germline V gene sequence: CDR1 LNHDA, CDR2 SQIVND (reference sequence). The ends were cut back, 2 bases at V and 3 bases at J, with 7 bases in the middle. The CDR3 is 13 residues long. CDR3 in DNA: TGTGCCAGTAGTATAACCTTAGAAGAGACCCAGTACTTC. It yields the protein CASSITLEETQYF.

The rearrangement links TRBV27 to TRBJ2-1; no firm D call. Trimming stripped 4 bases from V and 3 bases from J, with 19 bases between. This CDR3 has 17 amino acids. Germline lookup yields CDR1 MNHEY and CDR2 SMNVEV (reference sequence). DNA of the CDR3: TGTGCCAGCAGTTACGGGTCCCCATCATCCTACTACAATGAGCAGTTCTTC. Amino acid sequence: CASSYGSPSSYYNEQFF.

The chain links TRBV5-1 to TRBJ2-2, with TRBD1 as a possible D gene (6 bases). Germline CDR1 reads SGHRS; CDR2 reads YFSETQ. The CDR3 runs 14 residues. Trimming pared 2 bases from V and 7 bases from J, leaving 12 bases between. CDR3 bases: TGCGCCAGCAGCTTCGGCAGGGGTTTCGGGGAGCTGTTTTTT. This sequence encodes CASSFGRGFGELFF.

The gene calls are TRBV7-5 and TRBJ1-4; the DNA was not used to check the table's D call, TRBD1. TRBV7-5 counts as a pseudogene. This CDR3 spans 15 amino acids. CDR3 nucleotides: TGTGTCAGAAGCTGGCGACAGGGCCCTAATGAAAAACTGTTTTTT. Residues: CVRSWRQGPNEKLFF.

The chain carries TRBV19 and TRBJ1-1; 7 bases are shared with TRBD1. CDR1 and CDR2 (germline): LNHDA, SQIVND (reference sequence). This CDR3 has 13 amino acids. With V trimmed by 1 base and J by 7 bases, 3 bases remained unmatched. Written as DNA, the CDR3 is TGTGCCAGTAGTATAGGGGGACAGTTTGAAGCTTTCTTT. It encodes CASSIGGQFEAFF.

V usage is TRBV27 and J usage is TRBJ1-2, with 8 bases lining up with TRBD1. This CDR3 spans 13 amino acids. From germline, CDR1 is MNHEY and CDR2 SMNVEV (reference sequence). The V segment lost 4 bases and the J segment 4 bases; nucleotides outside the gene matches: 2. CDR3 coding DNA: TGTGCCAGCAGTTCAGGGGGCGGCTATGGCTACACCTTC. This gives the protein CASSSGGGYGYTF.

The rearrangement links TRBV18 to TRBJ1-5; D is ambiguous. The CDR3 totals 14 residues. V gave up 0 bases and J gave up 4 bases, with 7 bases separating them. Germline lookup yields CDR1 KGHSH and CDR2 LQKENI. CDR3 DNA: TGTGCCAGCTCACCACCGGGAGATAATCAGCCCCAGCATTTT. As protein: CASSPPGDNQPQHF.

The V gene is TRBV4-2, the J gene TRBJ1-5; no clear D gene. CDR3 size: 15 residues. Trimming pared 0 bases from V and 7 bases from J, leaving 13 bases between. Germline CDR1 is LGHNA and CDR2 is YNFKEQ. CDR3 in amino acids: CASSQDPAGGQPQHF. In DNA form, the CDR3 reads TGTGCCAGCAGCCAAGATCCAGCGGGAGGGCAGCCCCAGCATTTT.

In regard to this clone: An end of the junction differs from the germline gene, which may be a read error. The chain combines TRBV7-7 with TRBJ2-5; 11 bases fit TRBD1. Germline V lookup: CDR1 SSHAT, CDR2 FNYEAQ (reference sequence). The CDR3 is 16 amino acids. The CDR3 sequence is CASSPLGQGVGETQYF. The CDR3 bases are TGTGCTAGCAGCCCGCTGGGACAGGGGGTTGGGGAGACCCAGTACTTC. The entire variable domain, with the rest obtained from reference TRBV7-7 and TRBJ2-5, is as follows: GAGVSQSPRYKVTKRGQDVTLRCDPISSHATLYWYQQALGQGPEFLTYFNYEAQPDKSGLPSDRFSAERPEGSISTLTIQRTEQRDSAMYRCASSPLGQGVGETQYFGPGTRLLVL.

This chain links TRBV10-2 with TRBJ1-2; D uncertain. Trimming removed 7 bases at V and 8 bases at J, with 14 bases between. The CDR3 sequence is 12 residues long. Germline CDR1 and CDR2: WSHSY and SAAADI. Here the CDR3 DNA reads TGCGCCAGCATCGACCGGGTGATCGGCTACACCTTC. The encoded protein is CASIDRVIGYTF.

V usage is TRBV9 and J usage is TRBJ2-3; TRBD2 aligns across 12 bases. Losses at the gene ends were 0 bases for V and 7 bases for J; bases not matched to a gene: 3. Germline-derived CDR1 and CDR2 are SGDLS and YYNGEE. The CDR3 runs 15 residues. CDR3 in amino acids: CASSVAGLAGNTQYF. The CDR3 DNA reads TGTGCCAGCAGCGTAGCTGGACTAGCGGGGAATACGCAGTATTTT.

CDR3 amino acids: CASSRTEKTEAFF. In DNA form, the CDR3 reads TGTGCCAGCTCAAGGACAGAGAAAACTGAAGCTTTCTTT. This rearrangement joins TRBV18 to TRBJ1-1, with TRBD1 as a possible D gene (6 bases). Trimming stripped 5 bases from V and 5 bases from J, with 12 bases between. Per germline, CDR1 KGHSH and CDR2 LQKENI. CDR3 length: 13 residues. The whole variable domain, remainder taken from reference TRBV18 and TRBJ1-1, is NAGVMQNPRHLVRRRGQEARLRCSPMKGHSHVYWYRQLPEEGLKFMVYLQKENIIDESGMPKERFSAEFPKEGPSILRIQQVVRGDSAAYFCASSRTEKTEAFFGQGTRLTVV.

This clone was found once. V gene TRBV4-1 combines with J gene TRBJ1-5; D remains ambiguous. Germline loops: CDR1 MGHRA, CDR2 YSYEKL. This CDR3 is built from 14 residues. V lost 3 bases, J lost 3 bases, and 9 bases lay in between. The CDR3 is CASSQRELNQPQHF. The DNA of the CDR3 is TGCGCCAGCAGCCAGAGGGAACTCAATCAGCCCCAGCATTTT.

This chain connects TRBV27 to TRBJ2-7, with TRBD1 matching over 7 bases. Unmatched junction bases numbered 1, after V lost 5 bases and J lost 3 bases. This CDR3 is built from 12 residues. Germline V gene lookup returns CDR1 MNHEY and CDR2 SMNVEV (reference sequence). DNA of the CDR3: TGTGCCAGCAGTAGGGGGCTCTACGAGCAGTACTTC. This codes for CASSRGLYEQYF.